This is a list of T cell receptor beta chains from one sample in a study of T cell responses to AZD1222 COVID-19 vaccine. The table came from immunoSEQ multiplex PCR; TCRdb's copy has only in-frame clones and leaves some out. Of more than 80,000 clones listed, 90% are singletons. The input for sequencing was peripheral blood, taken 28 days after the second AZD1222 dose. The receptor set was obtained from an adult who received the AZD1222 COVID-19 vaccine. CDR3s include the opening cysteine and the closing phenylalanine or tryptophan. The D gene is left open where the match is weak. Rows give clone size only sometimes, using once, few, many, or a class for an expanded clone.

abundance	d_gene	v_gene	j_gene	CDR3aa	CDR3nt
-	TRBD1	TRBV27	TRBJ1-6	CASSLSRQGGLTPLHF	TGTGCCAGCAGTTTAAGTCGACAGGGAGGTTTAACACCCCTCCACTTT
-	-	TRBV9	TRBJ2-3	CASSKGTADTQYF	TGTGCCAGCAGCAAGGGGACCGCAGATACGCAGTATTTT
-	-	TRBV4-3	TRBJ2-7	CASSQGVGPYEQYF	TGCGCCAGCAGCCAAGGGGTGGGCCCCTACGAGCAGTACTTC
-	TRBD1	TRBV4-3	TRBJ2-3	CASSLNRGTDTQYF	TGCGCCAGCAGCCTAAACAGGGGTACAGATACGCAGTATTTT
-	-	TRBV15	TRBJ2-3	CATSNGLGTADTQYF	TGTGCCACCAGCAATGGGCTGGGTACGGCAGATACGCAGTATTTT
-	-	TRBV5-8	TRBJ2-3	CASSWGPEKTDTQYF	TGTGCCAGCAGCTGGGGGCCAGAGAAGACAGATACGCAGTATTTT
-	-	TRBV27	TRBJ2-7	CASGWEQYF	TGTGCCAGCGGGTGGGAGCAGTACTTC
-	-	TRBV11-2	TRBJ1-3	CASRETEFSGNTIYF	TGTGCCAGCAGAGAAACAGAGTTCTCTGGAAACACCATATATTTT
once	TRBD1	TRBV5-8	TRBJ2-7	CASSLRGRSYEQYF	TGTGCCAGCAGCCTTAGGGGGCGGTCCTACGAGCAGTACTTC
-	-	TRBV2	TRBJ1-4	CAAWGRKLFF	TGTGCCGCCTGGGGGCGAAAACTGTTTTTT
-	TRBD1	TRBV7-2	TRBJ1-2	CASRSTGGRGYTF	TGTGCCAGCAGGTCGACAGGGGGGCGGGGCTACACCTTC